What follows describes a single T cell receptor (beta chain). There is no known antigen for this receptor. A single base separates this from a much larger clone, so it may be a read error. The roughly 39 donors, aged 6 to 90 years, were systemically healthy Caucasian individuals from Russia. Approximately 11 milliliters of peripheral blood were drawn from each donor into EDTA-treated Vacutainer tubes. PBMCs were isolated by Ficoll-Paque density-gradient centrifugation, with at least 7 million obtained per sample. Total RNA, at least 6 micrograms per sample, was extracted from PBMCs with Trizol reagent. The percentages of naive CD45RAhigh/CD27high T cells were determined by flow cytometry on a PBMC aliquot from every donor. The library relied on 5' RACE. The sequencer listed for this sample is Illumina HiSeq 2500. A second roughly 7 to 11 cycle PCR used a sample-barcoded 5' primer and a J-beta primer mix. Each TCR beta cDNA molecule received a unique molecular identifier from a template-switch 5' adaptor carrying 12 random nucleotides. Each sample yielded at least 2.5 million CDR3-containing paired-end reads. The Mint cDNA synthesis kit, primed by a TRBC-specific oligonucleotide, was used to synthesize first-strand cDNA from all RNA. Following uracil-DNA glycosylase treatment, a first 18-cycle PCR with universal primers M1SS and BC2_uni_R was performed on all cDNA. Concerning the study's data processing: For normalization, 1 million high-quality reads were randomly selected from each sample, with every read carrying a distinct molecular identifier. Instead of being binned into consensus sequences, reads that shared molecular identifiers were thrown out. MiTCR, run with a Q25 quality threshold and the strictest error-elimination algorithm, handled CDR3 identification, clonotype clustering and error correction. Lower-bound total TCR beta diversity was estimated with a nonparametric unseen species model using Euler transformation. In TCRdb, the public reads were trimmed at Q25 with fastp and aligned with MiXCR, with productive beta chains retained. Rows are unified per CDR3 protein, each entry keeping the most common DNA and genes. The V and J calls and clone size come from TCRdb's table, not from the authors' own analysis. The sample table shows under 1 million distinct CDR3 sequences, and roughly 44% are seen once. Of the sample, roughly 19% is held by the ten largest clones.

The entry originates in a study of blood T cells in healthy people across ages (dated by TCRdb to between 2014 and 2017). Concerning the study at large: In model experiments, template switching captured roughly one uniquely barcoded TCR beta cDNA molecule for every two T cells. To track age-related changes in TCR beta repertoire diversity, the study relied on deep sequencing normalized with unique cDNA molecular identifiers. The donors were divided into four age groups: young (average around 17 years), middle-aged (under 40), aged (about 60) and long-lived (roughly 88). To avoid experimental bias, donors of different ages were distributed randomly across sequencing lanes. The study analyzed two additional independent replicas of 1 million unique cDNA reads from the same blood draw for two donors, one aged 18 to 30 and one aged 80 or older. Broader findings and caveats from the paper: Observed TCR beta diversity correlated strongly with the percentage of naive T cells measured by flow cytometry. Observed TCR beta diversity per million T cells fell roughly linearly with age, and a significant reduction was already apparent by age around 44. Compared with the aged group, the long-lived group had more naive CD4+ T cells, fewer expanded clones and increased TCR diversity, suggesting age selection. Bulk unsorted PBMC profiling prevented conclusive comparison of naive and antigen-experienced compartments. Estimates of total diversity from one million sequenced T cells were regarded as lower bounds and underestimates. Donor CMV infection status was unknown, potentially confounding age-related changes in expanded clonotypes.

At the junction V is shortened by 4 bases and J by 0 bases, with 10 bases in between. The CDR3 numbers 15 residues from cysteine through phenylalanine. The DNA shown is the 45-base CDR3, in frame from base 1. CDR1 MNHEY and CDR2 SMNVEV were looked up in the germline V gene (reference sequence). This clonotype was obtained from a man between 60 and 70 years old in good health. The V and J genes are TRBV27 and TRBJ1-5; the D gene lacks a confident call. The source material was blood. The CDR3 in this case is CASSSMPYSNQPQHF. Read as DNA, the sequence is TGTGCCAGCAGTTCGATGCCATATAGCAATCAGCCCCAGCATTTT.